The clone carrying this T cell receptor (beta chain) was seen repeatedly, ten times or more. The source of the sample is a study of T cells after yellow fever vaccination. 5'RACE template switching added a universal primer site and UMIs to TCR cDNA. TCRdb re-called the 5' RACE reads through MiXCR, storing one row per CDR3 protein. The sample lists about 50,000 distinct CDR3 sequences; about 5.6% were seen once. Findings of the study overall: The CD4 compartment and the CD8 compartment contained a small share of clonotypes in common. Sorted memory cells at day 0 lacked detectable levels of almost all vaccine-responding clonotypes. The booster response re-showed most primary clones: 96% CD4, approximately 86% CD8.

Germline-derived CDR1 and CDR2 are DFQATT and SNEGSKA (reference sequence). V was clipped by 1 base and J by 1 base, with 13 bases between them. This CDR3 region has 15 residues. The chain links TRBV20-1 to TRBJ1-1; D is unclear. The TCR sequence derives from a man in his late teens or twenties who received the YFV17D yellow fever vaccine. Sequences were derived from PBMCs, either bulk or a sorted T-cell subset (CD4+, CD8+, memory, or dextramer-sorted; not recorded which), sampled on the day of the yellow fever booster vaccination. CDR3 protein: CSARAIIVGNTEAFF. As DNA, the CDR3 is TGCAGTGCTAGAGCCATCATAGTCGGGAACACTGAAGCTTTCTTT.